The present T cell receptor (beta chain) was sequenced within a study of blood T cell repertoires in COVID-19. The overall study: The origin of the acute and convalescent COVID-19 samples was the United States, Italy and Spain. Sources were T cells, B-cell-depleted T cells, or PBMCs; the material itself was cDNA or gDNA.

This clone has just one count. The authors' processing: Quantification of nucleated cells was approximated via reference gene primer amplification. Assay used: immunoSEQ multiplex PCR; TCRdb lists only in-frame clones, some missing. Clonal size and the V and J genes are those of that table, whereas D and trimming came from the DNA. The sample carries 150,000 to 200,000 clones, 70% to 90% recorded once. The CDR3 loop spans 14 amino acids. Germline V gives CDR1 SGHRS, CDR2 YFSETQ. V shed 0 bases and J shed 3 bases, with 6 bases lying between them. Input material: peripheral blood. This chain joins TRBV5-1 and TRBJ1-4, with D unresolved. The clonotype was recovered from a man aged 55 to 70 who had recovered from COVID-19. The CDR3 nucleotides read TGCGCCAGCAGCTTGGGGAGTTCTAATGAAAAACTGTTTTTT. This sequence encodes CASSLGSSNEKLFF.